This is a list of T cell receptor beta chains from one sample in a study of T cells in Graves' hyperthyroidism and ophthalmopathy. TCRdb reprocessed the multiplex PCR reads with MiXCR, giving one entry per CDR3 protein. The sample lists approximately 700,000 distinct CDR3 sequences; less than 20% were seen once. Material: blood. The receptors derive from a man younger than 35 with Graves' hyperthyroidism. CDR3s include the opening cysteine and the closing phenylalanine or tryptophan. Fields, in order: J gene, clone size, D gene, V gene, CDR3 protein, CDR3 DNA. D genes are given only for firm matches. Rows may omit the clone size; those that give it use once, few, many or a size class.

J: TRBJ2-3; size: few; D: TRBD2; V: TRBV2; CDR3: CASRQRLAESTDTQYF; DNA: TGTGCCAGCAGGCAGAGGCTAGCGGAAAGCACAGATACGCAGTATTTT
J: TRBJ2-7; size: few; D: .; V: TRBV7-9; CDR3: CASSLWGEDYEQYF; DNA: TGTGCCAGCAGCTTATGGGGTGAAGACTACGAGCAGTACTTC
J: TRBJ2-5; size: many; D: .; V: TRBV20-1; CDR3: CSAAGQRETQYF; DNA: TGCAGTGCCGCGGGACAGAGAGAGACCCAGTACTTC
J: TRBJ1-4; size: .; D: TRBD1; V: TRBV5-1; CDR3: CASSWTGDEKLFF; DNA: TGCGCCAGCAGCTGGACAGGGGATGAAAAACTGTTTTTT
J: TRBJ2-1; size: .; D: .; V: TRBV7-9; CDR3: CAARGVNEQFF; DNA: TGTGCCGCCCGAGGGGTGAATGAGCAGTTCTTC
J: TRBJ1-1; size: many; D: TRBD1; V: TRBV6-1; CDR3: CASSERGQGAEAFF; DNA: TGTGCCAGCAGTGAAAGGGGACAGGGAGCTGAAGCTTTCTTT
J: TRBJ2-7; size: many; D: TRBD2; V: TRBV20-1; CDR3: CSARDSGTSGYEQYF; DNA: TGCAGTGCTAGAGATTCCGGGACTAGCGGCTACGAGCAGTACTTC
J: TRBJ2-4; size: many; D: .; V: TRBV27; CDR3: CASSPRQTKNIQYF; DNA: TGTGCCAGCAGTCCCCGTCAGACCAAAAACATTCAGTACTTC
J: TRBJ2-3; size: .; D: .; V: TRBV6-5; CDR3: CASSYGGGRDTQYF; DNA: TGTGCCAGCAGTTATGGAGGGGGCAGAGATACGCAGTATTTT
J: TRBJ1-5; size: many; D: .; V: TRBV6-2/TRBV6-3; CDR3: CASSKPHSVQPQHF; DNA: TGTGCCAGCAGTAAACCTCATTCCGTTCAGCCCCAGCATTTT
J: TRBJ1-4; size: few; D: TRBD1; V: TRBV10-3; CDR3: CAISEDRGRTNEKLFF; DNA: TGTGCCATCAGTGAGGACAGGGGGCGAACTAATGAAAAACTGTTTTTT
J: TRBJ2-1; size: .; D: TRBD2; V: TRBV5-4; CDR3: CASSNGLAGVTDNEQFF; DNA: TGTGCCAGCAGTAACGGACTAGCGGGAGTTACCGACAATGAGCAGTTCTTC
J: TRBJ2-1; size: .; D: .; V: TRBV18; CDR3: CASSQTVPGPYNEQFF; DNA: TGTGCCAGCTCGCAGACAGTCCCTGGTCCCTACAATGAGCAGTTCTTC
J: TRBJ2-3; size: few; D: TRBD1; V: TRBV4-1; CDR3: CASSRTQGAADTQYF; DNA: TGCGCCAGCAGCCGAACCCAGGGGGCCGCAGATACGCAGTATTTT
J: TRBJ1-2; size: .; D: .; V: TRBV25-1; CDR3: CASSAGQGLISYGYTF; DNA: TGTGCCAGCAGTGCTGGGCAGGGGTTAATCTCCTATGGCTACACCTTC
J: TRBJ2-5; size: many; D: .; V: TRBV24-1; CDR3: CATSDFSAGGQETQYF; DNA: TGTGCCACCAGTGATTTTTCGGCAGGGGGGCAAGAGACCCAGTACTTC